The 21 T cell receptor beta chains given below trace back to one sample, sequenced in a study of T cell repertoires in cytomegalovirus infection. MiXCR, applied by TCRdb to the reads, yields one record per CDR3 protein. The sample consists of 49,000 or so distinct CDR3 sequences, roughly 19% of them appearing once. No cognate antigen is known for these TCRs. The sequencing here drew on CD8+ T cells from cultured PBMCs, taken from culture after CMV antigen stimulation. These receptors all come from a human donor in good health (CMV status not recorded). Some clones in this sample may be carry-over from other donors' samples.

This clonotype was seen more than once but under ten times. The genes are TRBV20-1 and TRBJ2-5, with 8 bases that match TRBD1. V was pared by 3 bases and J by 5 bases, with 8 bases of the junction left unmatched. The germline CDR1 and CDR2 sequences are DFQATT and SNEGSKA (reference sequence). The CDR3 totals 14 residues. Here the CDR3 DNA reads TGCAGTGCTAGGCCCCGGACAGGGTTGGAGACCCAGTACTTC. Amino acid sequence: CSARPRTGLETQYF.

As concerns this clonotype: One end of the junction varies from germline; a read error may be responsible. The V and J genes are TRBV7-8 and TRBJ2-3; 9 bases are shared with TRBD2. Germline V gives CDR1 SGHVS, CDR2 FQNEAQ. The CDR3 totals 18 residues. CDR3 DNA: TGTGCCGGCAGCCTACGACTAGCGGAGGGGGTGGGCACAGATACGCAGTATTTT. Protein: CAGSLRLAEGVGTDTQYF.

This clonotype was found many times. V gene TRBV7-2 combines with J gene TRBJ1-2; 8 bases map to TRBD1. Germline V gives CDR1 SGHTA, CDR2 FQGNSA. Trimming took 5 bases from V and 1 from J; bases not matched to a gene: 9. CDR3 length: 16 amino acids. The CDR3 DNA follows: TGTGCCAGCAGCCCTATGGACAGGGAGCATAACTATGGCTACACCTTC. Translated: CASSPMDREHNYGYTF.

This clonotype has just a few counts. The V call is TRBV28, the J call TRBJ2-2, with 8 nucleotides matching TRBD1. CDR1 and CDR2 (germline): MDHEN, SYDVKM. This CDR3 is 17 amino acids long. V lost 7 bases to trimming and J lost 1 base; unmatched junction nucleotides: 11. The DNA of the CDR3 is TGTGCCAGCACTTACATGACCGGGACAGGGAACACCGGGGAGCTGTTTTTT. Translation: CASTYMTGTGNTGELFF. The entire variable domain, with the rest obtained from reference TRBV28 and TRBJ2-2, is as follows: DVKVTQSSRYLVKRTGEKVFLECVQDMDHENMFWYRQDPGLGLRLIYFSYDVKMKEKGDIPEGYSVSREKKERFSLILESASTNQTSMYLCASTYMTGTGNTGELFFGEGSRLTVL.

This clonotype appeared many times. The chain links TRBV7-9 to TRBJ2-1; D perhaps matches TRBD2 (5 bases). The V end was cut by 5 bases, the J end by 0 bases, with 11 bases between. The CDR3 spans 15 residues. Germline V gene sequence: CDR1 SEHNR, CDR2 FQNEAQ (reference sequence). As DNA, the CDR3 is TGTGCCAGCAGCAATAGCGAGAGCTCCTACAATGAGCAGTTCTTC. It yields the protein CASSNSESSYNEQFF.

The table lists this clonotype with a count of one. The junction departs from germline at one end; a sequencing error may be responsible. The chain joins TRBV28 to TRBJ1-2, with a possible D match to TRBD1 (6 bases). In germline, CDR1 is MDHEN, CDR2 SYDVKM. This CDR3 comprises 15 residues. The CDR3 region is CTSSLLQGVFYGYTF. The DNA for the CDR3 is TGTACCAGCAGTTTACTACAGGGAGTTTTCTATGGCTACACCTTC.

This clonotype was counted many times. This chain connects TRBV7-2 to TRBJ2-1, with D uncertain. The V gene lost 1 base and the J gene lost 2 bases, with 12 bases spanning the gap. The CDR3 covers 16 residues. Germline-derived CDR1 and CDR2 are SGHTA and FQGNSA. The CDR3 reads CASSLEVAPPYNEQFF. CDR3 in DNA: TGTGCCAGCAGCTTAGAGGTAGCTCCTCCCTACAATGAGCAGTTCTTC.

This clonotype came up a few times. The chain links TRBV5-4 to TRBJ2-1; the match to TRBD2 covers 8 bases. V trimming: 0 bases; J trimming: 3 bases; junction bases outside the gene matches: 8. The CDR3 runs 17 residues. Germline V gives CDR1 SGHNT, CDR2 YYREEE (reference sequence). Here the CDR3 DNA reads TGTGCCAGCAGCTTGGACGGTGGCGGGGGGTTCTACAATGAGCAGTTCTTC. It codes for CASSLDGGGGFYNEQFF.

The chain uses TRBV19 and TRBJ2-7; 9 bases line up with TRBD1. V lost 5 bases, J lost 4 bases, and 12 bases stayed unmatched. Per germline, CDR1 LNHDA and CDR2 SQIVND (reference sequence). The CDR3 spans 16 residues. CDR3: CASSPPPGQGTYEQYF. The CDR3 bases are TGTGCCAGTAGTCCGCCCCCGGGACAGGGAACGTACGAGCAGTACTTC. The whole variable domain, filled in from reference TRBV19 and TRBJ2-7, reads DGGITQSPKYLFRKEGQNVTLSCEQNLNHDAMYWYRQDPGQGLRLIYYSQIVNDFQKGDIAEGYSVSREKKESFPLTVTSAQKNPTAFYLCASSPPPGQGTYEQYFGPGTRLTVT.

A note on this clonotype: A single base separates this from a much larger clone, so it may be a read error. The J gene is TRBJ1-5, the V gene TRBV6-2 or TRBV6-3; D not certain. V lost 6 bases, J lost 7 bases, and 25 bases lay in between. Germline CDR1 reads MNHEY; CDR2 reads SVGEGT. This CDR3 spans 17 amino acids. CDR3 nucleotides: TGTGCCAGCAGATACGCAGCAAAGCCTAGTTTGGGGCAGCCCCAGCATTTT. It translates to CASRYAAKPSLGQPQHF.

This clonotype was counted many times. The CDR3 DNA is TGCAGCGTTGAATCAACCCCCAAGGATCCTCCAGATACGCAGTATTTT. The encoded protein is CSVESTPKDPPDTQYF. The chain uses TRBV29-1 and TRBJ2-3; D uncertain. The V end lost 2 bases, the J end lost 4 bases, and 19 bases lay between the germline ends. Germline V gene lookup returns CDR1 SQVTM and CDR2 ANQGSEA. CDR3 length: 16 residues.

The sample holds many counts of this clonotype. This chain links TRBV5-1 with TRBJ2-5; D not resolved. Germline-derived CDR1 and CDR2 are SGHRS and YFSETQ. This CDR3 comprises 13 residues. V was cut by 1 base and J by 4 bases, with 8 bases left in between. The CDR3 DNA follows: TGCGCCAGCAGCTTGATAGTGGGAGAGACCCAGTACTTC. Translated, it gives CASSLIVGETQYF.

This clonotype was recorded at least ten times. The chain is built from TRBV7-6 and TRBJ1-2; weak D call: TRBD1 (5 bases). The CDR3 contains 14 residues. V was clipped by 5 bases and J by 5 bases, with 15 bases between them. From germline, CDR1 is SGHVS and CDR2 FNYEAQ. As DNA, the CDR3 is TGTGCCAGCAGCCTAGGGACGGGATCATATGGCTACACCTTC. Residues: CASSLGTGSYGYTF.

This clonotype was observed many times. V gene TRBV11-2 combines with J gene TRBJ2-7, with 8 bases fitting TRBD2. Germline loops: CDR1 SGHAT, CDR2 FQNNGV. The CDR3 contains 14 residues. V lost 3 bases to trimming and J lost 6 bases; unmatched junction nucleotides: 7. CDR3 protein: CASSFGGEGFEQYF. CDR3 in DNA: TGTGCCAGCAGCTTCGGGGGGGAGGGTTTCGAGCAGTACTTC.

This chain joins TRBV27 and TRBJ2-1, with D unresolved. Per germline, CDR1 MNHEY and CDR2 SMNVEV (reference sequence). Trimming removed 0 bases at V and 9 bases at J, with 9 bases between. The CDR3 runs 13 residues. CDR3 loop: CASSLSARGEQFF. CDR3 DNA: TGTGCCAGCAGTTTATCGGCTCGAGGTGAGCAGTTCTTC.

CDR3 sequence reads: CASSAGQMETQYF. DNA of the CDR3: TGCGCCAGCAGTGCAGGACAGATGGAGACCCAGTACTTC. This sequence joins TRBV10-1 and TRBJ2-5; weak D call: TRBD1 (6 bases). V was cut by 4 bases and J by 5 bases, with 11 bases left in between. The CDR3 is 13 amino acids. In germline, CDR1 is WNHNN, CDR2 SYGVQD (reference sequence).

This clonotype has only a few counts. The chain employs TRBV7-9 and TRBJ1-3; the match to TRBD1 covers 8 bases. Germline CDR1 SEHNR, CDR2 FQNEAQ (reference sequence). This CDR3 comprises 17 residues. J lost 5 bases, V lost 5 bases, and 14 bases had no gene match. The CDR3: CASSDLEEDRDRNTIYF. The DNA of the CDR3 is TGTGCCAGCAGCGACCTTGAGGAGGACAGGGATCGAAACACCATATATTTT.

This clonotype turned up a few times. The chain is built from TRBV13 and TRBJ2-4; 10 bases align to TRBD2. The V segment lost 4 bases and the J segment 0 bases; nucleotides outside the gene matches: 9. There are 18 residues in the CDR3. Germline CDR1 PRHDT, CDR2 FYEKMQ (reference sequence). CDR3 sequence: CASSSDWTSGIAKNIQYF. The CDR3 DNA reads TGTGCCAGCAGCTCGGACTGGACTAGCGGAATAGCCAAAAACATTCAGTACTTC.

Details on this clonotype: One junction end disagrees with the germline gene, perhaps due to a read error. The rearrangement links TRBV7-9 to TRBJ1-2; 8 bases are shared with TRBD1. CDR1 is SEHNR and CDR2 is FQNEAQ in the germline V gene (reference sequence). The CDR3 loop spans 16 amino acids. The CDR3, as DNA: TGTGCCAGCAGCTTAGACGGGACAGGAGGGGGGTATGGCCACACCTTC. This translates into CASSLDGTGGGYGHTF.

This clonotype appeared a few times. The chain links TRBV9 to TRBJ2-7, with TRBD2 matching over 8 bases. The germline V gene encodes CDR1 SGDLS and CDR2 YYNGEE. This CDR3 spans 16 amino acids. Trimming removed 4 bases from V and 5 bases from J; junction bases left unmatched: 14. The CDR3 DNA sequence: TGTGCCAGCAGCACCGCGGGGGGCCGGGGGAACGACGAGCAGTACTTC. As protein: CASSTAGGRGNDEQYF.

The table lists this clonotype with a few counts. The chain couples TRBV3-1 to TRBJ2-7; TRBD2 agrees at 7 bases. The CDR3 consists of 17 residues. Germline-derived CDR1 and CDR2 are LGHDT and YNNKEL (reference sequence). V was clipped by 0 bases and J by 2 bases; unmatched bases: 10. The CDR3 is CASSQDGGRELTYEQYF. DNA of the CDR3: TGTGCCAGCAGCCAAGATGGGGGGAGGGAGCTCACCTACGAGCAGTACTTC.